This entry lists 11 T cell receptor beta chains sequenced from one sample in a study of T-cell memory formation after mild COVID-19. TCRdb re-called the 5' RACE reads through MiXCR, storing one row per CDR3 protein. The data show about 290,000 distinct CDR3 sequences, around 15% seen once. Sample: PBMCs or a T cell subset sorted from them (not recorded which). Receptor source: a man aged 18 to 29 who had mild COVID-19 (a few samples of this study predate the infection). Cell type and time point are not known.

A few counts support this clonotype. The CDR3 loop is CASSRARLNQPQHF. CDR3 DNA: TGTGCCAGCAGTCGCGCCCGACTGAATCAGCCCCAGCATTTT. The chain employs TRBV6-5 and TRBJ1-5; D is ambiguous. V was clipped by 5 bases and J by 4 bases, with 12 bases between them. Germline V lookup: CDR1 MNHEY, CDR2 SVGAGI. CDR3 size: 14 residues.

This clonotype was seen more than once but under ten times. The chain combines TRBV5-1 with TRBJ2-3; D gene uncertain. Germline V gene data show CDR1 as SGHRS and CDR2 as YFSETQ. Trimming removed 4 bases from V and 1 base from J, with 22 bases in between. The CDR3 has 18 amino acids. The DNA for the CDR3 is TGCGCCAGCAGCGGGGTCGTCGCGGCCGGAACCCGCACAGATACGCAGTATTTT. Translation: CASSGVVAAGTRTDTQYF. Drawing the rest from reference TRBV5-1 and TRBJ2-3, the complete variable domain is KAGVTQTPRYLIKTRGQQVTLSCSPISGHRSVSWYQQTPGQGLQFLFEYFSETQRNKGNFPGRFSGRQFSNSRSEMNVSTLELGDSALYLCASSGVVAAGTRTDTQYFGPGTRLTVL.

This clonotype was found many times. This rearrangement joins TRBV10-3 to TRBJ2-2; TRBD2 is a possible D gene (6 bases). The germline CDR1 and CDR2 sequences are ENHRY and SYGVKD. The CDR3 has 16 residues. Between the trimmed V and J ends, which lost 6 bases and 4 bases, there was a span of 18 bases. The CDR3 is CAISLRTGDPTGELFF. The CDR3 DNA follows: TGTGCCATCAGCTTACGGACGGGGGACCCCACCGGGGAGCTGTTTTTT.

This clonotype was seen only a few times. This chain uses TRBV19 with TRBJ2-7, with D uncertain. Germline loops: CDR1 LNHDA, CDR2 SQIVND (reference sequence). V was clipped by 3 bases and J by 2 bases, with 14 bases between them. The CDR3 runs 15 residues. The CDR3 protein is CASSIGRSRAYEQYF. The CDR3 DNA is TGTGCCAGTAGTATCGGAAGGTCTCGGGCCTACGAGCAGTACTTC. Together with reference TRBV19 and TRBJ2-7, the CDR3 gives the full variable domain: DGGITQSPKYLFRKEGQNVTLSCEQNLNHDAMYWYRQDPGQGLRLIYYSQIVNDFQKGDIAEGYSVSREKKESFPLTVTSAQKNPTAFYLCASSIGRSRAYEQYFGPGTRLTVT.

This clonotype has only a few counts. V gene TRBV7-9 combines with J gene TRBJ2-3, with 12 bases matching TRBD2. CDR1 SEHNR and CDR2 FQNEAQ come from the germline V gene (reference sequence). This CDR3 has 16 amino acids. Germline trimming cut 5 bases from V and 4 bases from J; bases unmatched to any gene: 7. Here the CDR3 DNA reads TGTGCCAGCAGCCCGGAAGGACTAGCGGGATCAGATACGCAGTATTTT. It encodes CASSPEGLAGSDTQYF.

This clonotype was detected a few times. The chain couples TRBV6-5 to TRBJ1-2; 8 bases match TRBD1. The germline V gene has CDR1 MNHEY and CDR2 SVGAGI. V lost 6 bases to trimming and J lost 4 bases; unmatched junction nucleotides: 10. The CDR3 runs 15 residues. CDR3: CASSNTDRGVYGYTF. The CDR3 nucleotides are TGTGCCAGCAGCAACACCGACAGGGGAGTCTATGGCTACACCTTC.

This clonotype was seen many times. The V and J genes are TRBV5-1 and TRBJ1-1; D is perhaps TRBD1 (5 bases). CDR1 and CDR2 from the germline V gene are SGHRS and YFSETQ. CDR3 length: 14 amino acids. Trimming left V 5 bases short and J 2 bases short, with 13 bases between. CDR3 nucleotides: TGCGCCAGCAGTTTTTGGGACGTCAACACTGAAGCTTTCTTT. Its protein is CASSFWDVNTEAFF.

This clonotype turned up a few times. The chain carries TRBV12-3 or TRBV12-4 and TRBJ2-1, with no clear D. V lost 3 bases and J lost 3, with 9 bases in between. The CDR3 has 14 amino acids. CDR3 region: CASSFGSDYNEQFF. The CDR3 coding sequence is TGTGCCAGCAGTTTTGGGTCTGACTACAATGAGCAGTTCTTC.

This clonotype was seen at least ten times. The J gene is TRBJ2-3, the V gene TRBV20-1; 8 bases match TRBD1. Per germline, CDR1 DFQATT and CDR2 SNEGSKA (reference sequence). CDR3 length: 14 residues. V shed 1 base and J 5 bases; nucleotides not matched to a gene: 5. Here the CDR3 DNA reads TGCAGTGCTAGAGGACAGGGGAGGAAAGATACGCAGTATTTT. This gives the protein CSARGQGRKDTQYF.

Note on this clonotype: One end of the junction does not line up with germline, which may come from a read error. V and J are TRBV10-2 and TRBJ2-5; a possible D gene is TRBD1 (5 bases). Per germline, CDR1 WSHSY and CDR2 SAAADI. The CDR3 consists of 15 residues. The CDR3 nucleotides read TGCGCCAGCAGTGAGAAGGGCAGGGCCCAAGAGAGCCAGTACTTC. This encodes CASSEKGRAQESQYF.

A single count supports this clonotype. The chain recombines TRBV5-4 with TRBJ1-3; D ambiguous. This CDR3 region has 14 residues. Trimming removed 3 bases at V and 7 bases at J, with 14 bases between. In germline, CDR1 is SGHNT, CDR2 YYREEE (reference sequence). The CDR3 sequence: CASSSEVGSNTIYF. CDR3 sequence (DNA): TGTGCCAGCAGCTCGGAGGTGGGGAGTAACACCATATATTTT. The full variable domain, rest sourced from reference TRBV5-4 and TRBJ1-3, is ETGVTQSPTHLIKTRGQQVTLRCSSQSGHNTVSWYQQALGQGPQFIFQYYREEENGRGNFPPRFSGLQFPNYSSELNVNALELDDSALYLCASSSEVGSNTIYFGEGSWLTVV.